These 18 T cell receptor beta chains were sequenced from one sample in a study of OX40 agonist ivuxolimab in advanced cancers. The protocol was immunoSEQ multiplex PCR, while the TCRdb copy is restricted to in-frame clones and leaves out a portion. The sample gives about 98,000 clones, 93% of which show up once; around 0.3% is in the top ten. Material: CD4+ or CD8+ T cells sorted from blood, obtained in a trial of the OX40 agonist ivuxolimab. These receptors all stem from an adult with an advanced solid tumor such as melanoma, head and neck, liver or kidney cancer.

This clone was seen just once. The chain is built from TRBV6-5 and TRBJ1-2; D perhaps matches TRBD1 (5 bases). The V end lost 0 bases, the J end lost 4 bases, and 12 bases lay between the germline ends. Per the germline V gene, CDR1 is MNHEY and CDR2 is SVGAGI. This CDR3 has 15 amino acids. The CDR3 bases are TGTGCCAGCAGTTACTCGATTGACAGTTTCTATGGCTACACCTTC. It specifies CASSYSIDSFYGYTF.

V gene TRBV6-4 combines with J gene TRBJ2-3; TRBD2 matches 9 bases. The CDR3 contains 16 residues. CDR1 is MRHNA, CDR2 SNTAGT, per germline. With 8 bases clipped from V and 5 bases from J, the junction kept 14 bases outside the gene matches. CDR3 protein: CASGGVFSGSGDTQYF. The DNA of the CDR3 is TGTGCCAGCGGGGGGGTATTTAGCGGGAGCGGAGATACGCAGTATTTT.

The CDR3 region has the DNA TGTGCCAGCAGTTTACAGGGGTCTCGCGGCTACACCTTC. It codes for CASSLQGSRGYTF. V usage is TRBV27 and J usage is TRBJ1-2; a possible D gene is TRBD1 (6 bases). The CDR3 has 13 residues. V gave up 2 bases and J gave up 8 bases, with 12 bases separating them. Germline V lookup: CDR1 MNHEY, CDR2 SMNVEV (reference sequence).

The genes are TRBV2 and TRBJ1-1; the D gene is possibly TRBD1 (5 bases). V dropped 7 bases and J dropped 4 bases, with 16 bases sitting between them. Looked up from germline, CDR1 is SNHLY and CDR2 is FYNNEI. The CDR3 totals 14 residues. CDR3 residues: CASTGREESTEAFF. CDR3 DNA: TGTGCCAGCACAGGCAGGGAAGAGAGCACTGAAGCTTTCTTT.

V gene TRBV6-5 combines with J gene TRBJ1-2; no reliable D call. The germline V gene encodes CDR1 MNHEY and CDR2 SVGAGI. Trimming removed 2 bases from V and 6 bases from J, with 10 bases in between. This CDR3 is built from 13 residues. The CDR3 DNA reads as TGTGCCAGCAGTTACGAGGGTCTCAATGGCTACACCTTC. Protein: CASSYEGLNGYTF.

The V and J genes are TRBV19 and TRBJ1-3, with D tentatively TRBD1 (6 bases). The germline V gene has CDR1 LNHDA and CDR2 SQIVND (reference sequence). CDR3 length equals 13 residues. Trimming stripped 0 bases from V and 11 bases from J, with 11 bases between. The CDR3 region is CASSIDLGGAIYF. CDR3 sequence (DNA): TGTGCCAGTAGTATAGACCTAGGGGGAGCCATATATTTT.

The V gene is TRBV19, the J gene TRBJ1-3; D is possibly TRBD1 (6 bases). This CDR3 is 15 amino acids long. Looked up from germline, CDR1 is LNHDA and CDR2 is SQIVND (reference sequence). Between the trimmed V and J ends, which lost 3 bases and 4 bases, there was a span of 13 bases. As DNA, the CDR3 is TGTGCCAGTAGTATTGCGACAGGTTCCGGAAACACCATATATTTT. This encodes CASSIATGSGNTIYF.

The chain uses TRBV25-1 and TRBJ1-1; D unresolved. Germline CDR1 and CDR2: MGHDK and SYGVNS. V was clipped by 5 bases and J by 5 bases, with 12 bases between them. The CDR3 spans 13 residues. CDR3 DNA: TGTGCCAGCAGTCAGGCTATGGGGACTGAAGCTTTCTTT. Amino acids: CASSQAMGTEAFF.

V and J are TRBV5-1 and TRBJ1-4, with TRBD1 identical over 7 bases. The germline V gene encodes CDR1 SGHRS and CDR2 YFSETQ. V gave up 4 bases and J gave up 3 bases; unmatched junction bases: 3. The CDR3 runs to 14 residues. The DNA for the CDR3 is TGCGCCAGCAGCCCGGGACAGTCTAATGAAAAACTGTTTTTT. Encoded protein: CASSPGQSNEKLFF.

This sequence joins TRBV18 and TRBJ2-1; 9 bases agree with TRBD1. The V segment lost 0 bases and the J segment 7 bases; nucleotides outside the gene matches: 4. Germline V gene sequence: CDR1 KGHSH, CDR2 LQKENI. This CDR3 comprises 15 residues. Here the CDR3 DNA reads TGTGCCAGCTCACCACCGGGACAGGGTTGGAATGAGCAGTTCTTC. Translation: CASSPPGQGWNEQFF.

V usage is TRBV19 and J usage is TRBJ1-2, with D unresolved. The germline gives CDR1 LNHDA, CDR2 SQIVND (reference sequence). The V gene lost 6 bases and the J gene lost 0 bases, with 11 bases spanning the gap. The CDR3 loop spans 14 amino acids. The CDR3: CASRVSGANYGYTF. CDR3 in DNA: TGTGCCAGTAGGGTGTCAGGAGCTAACTATGGCTACACCTTC.

The chain couples TRBV2 to TRBJ2-1, with TRBD2 matching 8 bases. Germline CDR1 reads SNHLY; CDR2 reads FYNNEI. Germline trimming cut 6 bases from V and 5 bases from J; bases unmatched to any gene: 12. CDR3 size: 16 residues. CDR3 loop: CASSVWASGLDNEQFF. DNA of the CDR3: TGTGCCAGCAGCGTCTGGGCTAGCGGGCTTGACAATGAGCAGTTCTTC.

This sequence joins TRBV4-1 and TRBJ1-2; 7 bases fit TRBD1. The J segment lost 4 bases and the V segment lost 4 bases, leaving 6 bases of the junction unmatched. Germline-derived CDR1 and CDR2 are MGHRA and YSYEKL. The CDR3 covers 14 residues. This chain's CDR3 is CASSLDRRIYGYTF. CDR3 nucleotides: TGCGCCAGCAGCCTGGACAGGAGGATCTATGGCTACACCTTC.

The chain uses TRBV5-1 and TRBJ2-5; D is unresolved. V was shortened by 4 bases and J by 3 bases, with 7 bases between the two germline ends. This CDR3 has 12 amino acids. Per germline, CDR1 SGHRS and CDR2 YFSETQ. DNA for the CDR3: TGCGCCAGCAGCCGGAGAGAAGAGACCCAGTACTTC. Translating it yields CASSRREETQYF. The whole variable domain, filled in from reference TRBV5-1 and TRBJ2-5, reads KAGVTQTPRYLIKTRGQQVTLSCSPISGHRSVSWYQQTPGQGLQFLFEYFSETQRNKGNFPGRFSGRQFSNSRSEMNVSTLELGDSALYLCASSRREETQYFGPGTRLLVL.

The CDR3 DNA follows: TGCGCCAGCAGCCAAGGGTACGGAATCCAAGCAAACAATGAGCAGTTCTTC. This sequence encodes CASSQGYGIQANNEQFF. V and J are TRBV4-3 and TRBJ2-1; D not certain. Trimming shortened V by 1 base and J by 5 bases, and 18 bases separated the two germline ends. CDR1 and CDR2 from the germline V gene are LGHNA and YSLEER. This CDR3 contains 17 residues.

V usage is TRBV28 and J usage is TRBJ1-5; D unclear. The CDR3 spans 15 residues. Trimming left V 1 base short and J 3 bases short, with 10 bases between. Per germline, CDR1 MDHEN and CDR2 SYDVKM. The CDR3 loop reads CASSLFSRFNQPQHF. The CDR3 DNA sequence: TGTGCCAGCAGTTTATTCTCCCGGTTCAATCAGCCCCAGCATTTT.

The rearrangement joins TRBV30 to TRBJ2-6, with D possibly being TRBD1 (6 bases). CDR1 and CDR2 (germline): GTSNPN, SVGIG (reference sequence). The V and J ends lost 4 bases and 4 bases respectively, with 17 bases between them. This CDR3 has 16 amino acids. CDR3 sequence reads: CAWKGKTGTGANVLTF. For the CDR3, the DNA is TGTGCCTGGAAGGGAAAAACCGGGACAGGGGCCAACGTCCTGACTTTC. The full variable domain, in which reference TRBV30 and TRBJ2-6 provide the parts outside the CDR3, is SQTIHQWPATLVQPVGSPLSLECTVEGTSNPNLYWYRQAAGRGLQLLFYSVGIGQISSEVPQNLSASRPQDRQFILSSKKLLLSDSGFYLCAWKGKTGTGANVLTFGAGSRLTVL.

This clone has only one observation. CDR3 protein: CASSHGTSGGYTDTQYF. The DNA for the CDR3 is TGTGCCAGCAGCCATGGGACTAGCGGGGGGTACACAGATACGCAGTATTTT. The J gene is TRBJ2-3, the V gene TRBV9, with TRBD2 identical over 15 bases. CDR1 SGDLS and CDR2 YYNGEE come from the germline V gene. This CDR3 spans 17 amino acids. J was trimmed by 2 bases and V by 4 bases; bases with no gene match: 5.